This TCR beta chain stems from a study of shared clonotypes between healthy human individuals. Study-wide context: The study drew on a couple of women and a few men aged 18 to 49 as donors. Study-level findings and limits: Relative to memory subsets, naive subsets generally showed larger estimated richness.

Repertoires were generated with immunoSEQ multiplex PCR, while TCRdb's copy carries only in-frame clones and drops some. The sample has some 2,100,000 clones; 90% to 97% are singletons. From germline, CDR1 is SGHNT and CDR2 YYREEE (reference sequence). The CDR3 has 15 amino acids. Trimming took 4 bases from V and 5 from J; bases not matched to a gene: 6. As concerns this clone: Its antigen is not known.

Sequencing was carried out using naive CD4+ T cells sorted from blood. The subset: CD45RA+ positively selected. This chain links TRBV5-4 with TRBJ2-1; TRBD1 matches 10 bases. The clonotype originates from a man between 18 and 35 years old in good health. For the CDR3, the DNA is TGTGCCAGCAGCCGGGGGACAGGGGAAAACAATGAGCAGTTCTTC. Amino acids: CASSRGTGENNEQFF.